This note documents a single TCR beta chain sequence. As yet, its antigen is unknown. Measured with immunoSEQ multiplex PCR; TCRdb has only the in-frame clones, and not every one. The table has 65,000 to 85,000 clones, over 65% seen once; the top ten hold over 9%. This entry is derived from a study of radiotherapy plus CTLA-4 blockade in lung cancer. The germline V gene encodes CDR1 MNHEY and CDR2 SVGAGI. V was pared by 5 bases and J by 7 bases, with 17 bases between. The CDR3 length is 15 residues. Findings of the study overall: Among reported predictors of response, early blood T cell clone dynamics with interferon-beta performed best. TCR clones from tumors expanded in blood after radiotherapy plus ipilimumab.

The gene calls are TRBV6-5 and TRBJ2-2; TRBD2 is a possible D gene (5 bases). This material consisted of peripheral blood, taken from a patient treated with radiotherapy plus ipilimumab. The TCR was taken from a human donor with non-small cell lung cancer whose response to radiotherapy plus ipilimumab could not be evaluated. In DNA form, the CDR3 reads TGTGCCAGCAGTACGCCGGGGTCCCCGGGCGGGGAGCTGTTTTTT. Its translation is CASSTPGSPGGELFF.